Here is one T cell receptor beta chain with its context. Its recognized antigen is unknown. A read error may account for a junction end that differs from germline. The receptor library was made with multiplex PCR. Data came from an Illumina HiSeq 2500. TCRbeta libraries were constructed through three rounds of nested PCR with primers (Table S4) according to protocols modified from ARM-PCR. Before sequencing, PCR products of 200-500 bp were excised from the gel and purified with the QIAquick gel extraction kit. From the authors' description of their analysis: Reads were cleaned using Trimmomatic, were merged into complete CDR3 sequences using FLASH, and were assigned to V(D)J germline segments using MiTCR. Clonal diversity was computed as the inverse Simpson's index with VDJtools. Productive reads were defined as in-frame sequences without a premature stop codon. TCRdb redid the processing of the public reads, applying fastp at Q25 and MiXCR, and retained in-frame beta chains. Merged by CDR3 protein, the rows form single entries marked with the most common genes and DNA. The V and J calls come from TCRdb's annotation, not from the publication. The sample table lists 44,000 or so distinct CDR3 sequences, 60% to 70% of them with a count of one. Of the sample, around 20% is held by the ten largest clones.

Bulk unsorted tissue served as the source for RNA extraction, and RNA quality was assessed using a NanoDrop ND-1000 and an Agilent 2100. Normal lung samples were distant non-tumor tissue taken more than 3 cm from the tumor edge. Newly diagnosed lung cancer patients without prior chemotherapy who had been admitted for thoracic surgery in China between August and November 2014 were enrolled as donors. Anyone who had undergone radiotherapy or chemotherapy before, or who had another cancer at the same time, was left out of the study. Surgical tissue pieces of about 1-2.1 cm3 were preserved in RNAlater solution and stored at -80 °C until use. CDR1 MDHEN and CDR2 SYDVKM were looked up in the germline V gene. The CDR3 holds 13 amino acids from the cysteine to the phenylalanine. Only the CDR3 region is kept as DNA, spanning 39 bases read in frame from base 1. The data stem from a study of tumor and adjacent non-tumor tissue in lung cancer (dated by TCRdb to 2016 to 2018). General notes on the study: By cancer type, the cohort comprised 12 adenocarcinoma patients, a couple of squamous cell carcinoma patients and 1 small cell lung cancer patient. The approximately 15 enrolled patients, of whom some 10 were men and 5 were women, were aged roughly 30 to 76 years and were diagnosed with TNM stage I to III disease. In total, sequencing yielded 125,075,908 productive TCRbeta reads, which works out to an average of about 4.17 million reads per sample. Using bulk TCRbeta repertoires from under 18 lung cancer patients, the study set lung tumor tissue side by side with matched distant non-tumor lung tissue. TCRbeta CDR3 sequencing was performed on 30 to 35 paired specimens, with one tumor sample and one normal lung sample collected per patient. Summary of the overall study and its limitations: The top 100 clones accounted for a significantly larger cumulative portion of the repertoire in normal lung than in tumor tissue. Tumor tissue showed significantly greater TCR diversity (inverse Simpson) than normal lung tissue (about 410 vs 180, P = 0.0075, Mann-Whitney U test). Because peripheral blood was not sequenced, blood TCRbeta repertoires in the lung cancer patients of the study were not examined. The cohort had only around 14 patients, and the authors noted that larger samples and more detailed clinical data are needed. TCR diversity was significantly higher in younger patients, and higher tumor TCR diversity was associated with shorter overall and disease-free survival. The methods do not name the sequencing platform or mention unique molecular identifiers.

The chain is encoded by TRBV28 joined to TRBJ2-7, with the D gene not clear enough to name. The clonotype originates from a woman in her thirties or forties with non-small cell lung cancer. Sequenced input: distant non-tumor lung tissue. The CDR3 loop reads CASRAQFLPEQYF. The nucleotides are TGTGCCAGCAGAGCCCAATTCCTCCCCGAGCAGTATTTC.